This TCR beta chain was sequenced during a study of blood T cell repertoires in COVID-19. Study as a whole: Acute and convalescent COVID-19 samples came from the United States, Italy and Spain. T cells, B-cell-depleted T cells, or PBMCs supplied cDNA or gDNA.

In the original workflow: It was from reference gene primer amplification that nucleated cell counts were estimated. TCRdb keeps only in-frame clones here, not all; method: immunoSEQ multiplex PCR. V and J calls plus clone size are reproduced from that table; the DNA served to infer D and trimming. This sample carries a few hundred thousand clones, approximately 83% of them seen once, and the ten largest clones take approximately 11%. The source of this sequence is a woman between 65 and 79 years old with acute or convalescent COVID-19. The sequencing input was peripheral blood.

CDR3 coding DNA: TGTGCCAGCAGCTTAGCGGGGCGGTTCTTTGGAAACACCATATATTTT. Translation: CASSLAGRFFGNTIYF. This sequence joins TRBV7-6 and TRBJ1-3; possibly TRBD1 for D (5 bases). The germline V gene has CDR1 SGHVS and CDR2 FNYEAQ. Trimming removed 0 bases from V and 3 bases from J, with 12 bases in between. CDR3 length equals 16 residues.